Described below is a single TCR beta chain sequence and its context. Its antigen is still unknown. V gave up 2 bases and J gave up 8 bases, with 10 bases separating them. Germline V gene sequence: CDR1 SGHVS, CDR2 FQNEAQ. The CDR3 has 13 residues. Unique molecular identifiers were built into the TCR beta cDNA libraries. Researchers reported 400,000 to 550,000 cDNA molecules coming from around 1 to 9.1 million T cells. TCRdb independently ran MiXCR on the PCR reads; one entry per CDR3 protein. The table has about 400,000 distinct CDR3 sequences, approximately 33% seen once. These data originate in a study of post-analysis software for immune sequencing data. Study details: The patients showed relapsing-remitting, secondary progressive and progressive-relapsing multiple sclerosis courses. Overall study findings and caveats: Patients used about 5 TRBV segments, including TRBV5-6, TRBV5-1 and TRBV20-1, more often than controls.

This sequence joins TRBV7-8 and TRBJ2-1, with D maybe TRBD2 (5 bases). The sequenced sample was blood. The receptor comes from a girl aged 10 to 17 with multiple sclerosis. The CDR3: CASSLSLAYEQFF. The DNA of the CDR3 is TGTGCCAGCAGCTTAAGTCTAGCCTATGAGCAGTTCTTC.